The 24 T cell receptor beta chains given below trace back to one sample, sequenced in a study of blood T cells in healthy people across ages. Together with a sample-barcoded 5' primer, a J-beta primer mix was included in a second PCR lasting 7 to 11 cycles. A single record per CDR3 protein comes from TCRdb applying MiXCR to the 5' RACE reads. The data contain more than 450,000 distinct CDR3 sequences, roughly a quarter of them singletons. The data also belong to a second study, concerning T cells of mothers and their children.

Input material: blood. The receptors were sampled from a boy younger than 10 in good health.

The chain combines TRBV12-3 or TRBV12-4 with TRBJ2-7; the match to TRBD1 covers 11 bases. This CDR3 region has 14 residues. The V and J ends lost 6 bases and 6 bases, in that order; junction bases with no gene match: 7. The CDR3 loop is CASSRTGGACEQYF. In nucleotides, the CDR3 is TGTGCCAGCAGCCGGACAGGGGGCGCTTGCGAGCAGTACTTC.

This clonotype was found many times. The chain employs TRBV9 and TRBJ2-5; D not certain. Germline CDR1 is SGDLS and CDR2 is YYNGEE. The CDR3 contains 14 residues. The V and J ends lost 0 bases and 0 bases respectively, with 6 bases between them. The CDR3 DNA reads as TGTGCCAGCAGCGTAGGTGGGAACCAAGAGACCCAGTACTTC. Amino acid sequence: CASSVGGNQETQYF.

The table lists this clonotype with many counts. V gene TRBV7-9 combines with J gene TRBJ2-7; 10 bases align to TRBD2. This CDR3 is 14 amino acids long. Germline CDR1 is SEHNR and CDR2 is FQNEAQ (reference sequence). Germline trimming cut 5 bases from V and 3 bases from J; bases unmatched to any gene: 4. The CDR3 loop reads CASSPPSGSYEQYF. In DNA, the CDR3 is TGTGCCAGCAGCCCGCCTAGCGGGAGCTACGAGCAGTACTTC. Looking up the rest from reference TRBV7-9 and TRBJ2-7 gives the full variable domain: DTGVSQNPRHKITKRGQNVTFRCDPISEHNRLYWYRQTLGQGPEFLTYFQNEAQLEKSRLLSDRFSAERPKGSFSTLEIQRTEQGDSAMYLCASSPPSGSYEQYFGPGTRLTVT.

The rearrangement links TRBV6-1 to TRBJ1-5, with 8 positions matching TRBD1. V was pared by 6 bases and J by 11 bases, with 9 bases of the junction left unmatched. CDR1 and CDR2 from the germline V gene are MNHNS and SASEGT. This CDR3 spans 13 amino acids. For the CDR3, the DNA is TGTGCCAGCAGGCGGGACAGGCTTAACTCCCAGCATTTT. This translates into CASRRDRLNSQHF.

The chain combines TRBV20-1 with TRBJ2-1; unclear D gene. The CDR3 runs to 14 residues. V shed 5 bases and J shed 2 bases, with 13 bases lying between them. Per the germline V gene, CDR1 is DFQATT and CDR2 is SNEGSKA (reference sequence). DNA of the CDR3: TGCAGTGCTCACCAAGCCTCTCCCTACAATGAGCAGTTCTTC. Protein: CSAHQASPYNEQFF.

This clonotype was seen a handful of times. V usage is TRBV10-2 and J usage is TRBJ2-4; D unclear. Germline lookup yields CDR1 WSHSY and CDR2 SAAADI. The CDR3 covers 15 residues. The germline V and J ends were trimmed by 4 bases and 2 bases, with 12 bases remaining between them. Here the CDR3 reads CASSVEEAPKNIQYF. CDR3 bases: TGCGCCAGCAGTGTAGAGGAAGCCCCCAAAAACATTCAGTACTTC.

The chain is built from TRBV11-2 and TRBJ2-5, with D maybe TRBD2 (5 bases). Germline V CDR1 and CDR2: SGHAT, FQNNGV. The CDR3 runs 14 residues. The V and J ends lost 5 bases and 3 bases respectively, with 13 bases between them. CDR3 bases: TGTGCCAGCAGCCCCCGCAATAGCGAAGAGACCCAGTACTTC. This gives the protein CASSPRNSEETQYF. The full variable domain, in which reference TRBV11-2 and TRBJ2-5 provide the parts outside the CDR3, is EAGVAQSPRYKIIEKRQSVAFWCNPISGHATLYWYQQILGQGPKLLIQFQNNGVVDDSQLPKDRFSAERLKGVDSTLKIQPAKLEDSAVYLCASSPRNSEETQYFGPGTRLLVL.

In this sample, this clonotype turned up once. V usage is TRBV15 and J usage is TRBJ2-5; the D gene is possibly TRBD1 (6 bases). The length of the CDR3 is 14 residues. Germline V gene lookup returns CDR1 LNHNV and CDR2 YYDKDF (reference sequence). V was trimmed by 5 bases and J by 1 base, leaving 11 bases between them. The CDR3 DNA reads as TGTGCCACCAGCTCCACAGGGTTCCAAGAGACCCAGTACTTC. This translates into CATSSTGFQETQYF.

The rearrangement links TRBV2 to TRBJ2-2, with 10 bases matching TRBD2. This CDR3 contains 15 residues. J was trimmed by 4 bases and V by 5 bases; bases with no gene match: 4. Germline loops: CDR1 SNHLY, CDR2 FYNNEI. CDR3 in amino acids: CASSPGTSVTGELFF. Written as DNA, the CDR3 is TGTGCCAGCAGTCCCGGGACTAGCGTCACCGGGGAGCTGTTTTTT.

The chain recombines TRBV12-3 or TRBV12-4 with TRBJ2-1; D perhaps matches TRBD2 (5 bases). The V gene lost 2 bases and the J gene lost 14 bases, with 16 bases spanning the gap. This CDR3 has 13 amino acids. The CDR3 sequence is CASSLSQTSRKFF. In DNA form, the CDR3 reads TGTGCCAGCAGTTTATCCCAAACTAGTAGGAAGTTCTTC.

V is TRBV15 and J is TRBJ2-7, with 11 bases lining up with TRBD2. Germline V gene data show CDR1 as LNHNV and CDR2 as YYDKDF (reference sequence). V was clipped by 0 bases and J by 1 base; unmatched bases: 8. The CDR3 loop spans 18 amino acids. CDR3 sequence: CATSRDHPTSGGSYEQYF. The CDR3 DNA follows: TGTGCCACCAGCAGAGATCACCCAACTAGCGGGGGTTCCTACGAGCAGTACTTC.

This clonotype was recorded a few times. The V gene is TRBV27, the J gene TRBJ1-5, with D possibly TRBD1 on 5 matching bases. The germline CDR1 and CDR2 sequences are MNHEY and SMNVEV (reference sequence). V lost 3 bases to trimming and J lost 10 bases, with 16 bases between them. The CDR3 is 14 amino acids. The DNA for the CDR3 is TGTGCCAGCAGTTTGGCGGGGCGGCAGTCTCCCCAGCATTTT. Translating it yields CASSLAGRQSPQHF.

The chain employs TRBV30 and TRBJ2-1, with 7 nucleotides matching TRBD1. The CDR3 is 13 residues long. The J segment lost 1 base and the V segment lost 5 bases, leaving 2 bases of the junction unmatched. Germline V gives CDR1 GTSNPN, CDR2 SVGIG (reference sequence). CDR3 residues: CAWDRESYNEQFF. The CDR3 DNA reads TGTGCCTGGGACAGGGAGTCCTACAATGAGCAGTTCTTC. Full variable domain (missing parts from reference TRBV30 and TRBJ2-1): SQTIHQWPATLVQPVGSPLSLECTVEGTSNPNLYWYRQAAGRGLQLLFYSVGIGQISSEVPQNLSASRPQDRQFILSSKKLLLSDSGFYLCAWDRESYNEQFFGPGTRLTVL.

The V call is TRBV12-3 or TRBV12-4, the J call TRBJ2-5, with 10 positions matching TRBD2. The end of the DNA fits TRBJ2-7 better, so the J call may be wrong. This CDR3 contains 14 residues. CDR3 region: CASSPSSGGGEQYF. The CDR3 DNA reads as TGTGCCAGCAGCCCATCTAGCGGGGGAGGCGAGCAGTACTTC.

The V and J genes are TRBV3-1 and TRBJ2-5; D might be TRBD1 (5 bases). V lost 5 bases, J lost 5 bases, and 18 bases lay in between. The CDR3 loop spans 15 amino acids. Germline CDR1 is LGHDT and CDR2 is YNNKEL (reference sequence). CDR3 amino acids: CASSSRAGEVETQYF. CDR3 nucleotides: TGTGCCAGCAGCTCCAGGGCAGGAGAGGTGGAGACCCAGTACTTC.

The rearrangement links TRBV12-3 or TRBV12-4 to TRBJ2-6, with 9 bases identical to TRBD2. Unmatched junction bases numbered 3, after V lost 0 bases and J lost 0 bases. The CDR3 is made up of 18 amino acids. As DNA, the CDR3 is TGTGCCAGCAGTTTAGCACTAGCGGGCTCCTCTGGGGCCAACGTCCTGACTTTC. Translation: CASSLALAGSSGANVLTF.

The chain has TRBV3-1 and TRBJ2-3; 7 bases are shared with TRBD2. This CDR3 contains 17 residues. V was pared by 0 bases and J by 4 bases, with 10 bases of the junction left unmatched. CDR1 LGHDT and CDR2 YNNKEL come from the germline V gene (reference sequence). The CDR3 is CASSQDTREHNADTQYF. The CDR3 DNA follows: TGTGCCAGCAGCCAAGATACGCGGGAGCATAACGCAGATACGCAGTATTTT.

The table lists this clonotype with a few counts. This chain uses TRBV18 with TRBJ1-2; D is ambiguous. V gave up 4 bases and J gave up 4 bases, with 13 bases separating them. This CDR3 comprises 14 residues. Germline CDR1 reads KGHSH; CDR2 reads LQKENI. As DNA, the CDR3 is TGTGCCAGCTCACAACCAACCGAGAGCTATGGCTACACCTTC. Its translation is CASSQPTESYGYTF.

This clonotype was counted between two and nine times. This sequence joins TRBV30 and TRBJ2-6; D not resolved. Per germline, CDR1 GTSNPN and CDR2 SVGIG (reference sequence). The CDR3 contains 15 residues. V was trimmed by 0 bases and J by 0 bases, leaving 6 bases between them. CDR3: CAWSVGLSGANVLTF. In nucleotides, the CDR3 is TGTGCCTGGAGTGTAGGGCTCTCTGGGGCCAACGTCCTGACTTTC.

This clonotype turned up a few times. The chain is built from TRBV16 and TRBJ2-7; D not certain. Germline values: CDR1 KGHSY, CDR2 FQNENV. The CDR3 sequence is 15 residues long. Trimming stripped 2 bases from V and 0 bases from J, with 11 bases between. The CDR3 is CASSQNRILSYEQYF. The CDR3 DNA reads TGTGCCAGCAGCCAAAACCGAATACTCTCCTACGAGCAGTACTTC.

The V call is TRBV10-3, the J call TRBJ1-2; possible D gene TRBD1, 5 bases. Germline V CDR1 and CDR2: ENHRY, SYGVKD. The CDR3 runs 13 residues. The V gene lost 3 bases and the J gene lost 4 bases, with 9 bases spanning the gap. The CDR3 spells CAISEGVGYGYTF. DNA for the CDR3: TGTGCCATCAGTGAAGGGGTGGGCTATGGCTACACCTTC.

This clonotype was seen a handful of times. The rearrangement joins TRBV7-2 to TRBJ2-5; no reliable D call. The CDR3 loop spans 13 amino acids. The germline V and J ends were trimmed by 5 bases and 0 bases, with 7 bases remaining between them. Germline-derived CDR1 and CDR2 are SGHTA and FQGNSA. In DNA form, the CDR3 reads TGTGCCAGCAGCCCCCGACACCAAGAGACCCAGTACTTC. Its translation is CASSPRHQETQYF.

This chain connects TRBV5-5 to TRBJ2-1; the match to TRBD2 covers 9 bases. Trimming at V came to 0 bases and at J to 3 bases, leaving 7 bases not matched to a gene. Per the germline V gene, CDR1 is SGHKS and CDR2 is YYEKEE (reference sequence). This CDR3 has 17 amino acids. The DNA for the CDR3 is TGTGCCAGCAGCTTGGTCCCTAGCGGGAAGAACTACAATGAGCAGTTCTTC. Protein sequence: CASSLVPSGKNYNEQFF.

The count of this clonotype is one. The CDR3 bases are TGTGCCAGCAGTTACCCGGCCAGATACGAGCAGTACTTC. Residues: CASSYPARYEQYF. This sequence joins TRBV6-2 or TRBV6-3 and TRBJ2-7; no definite D call. The V end lost 2 bases, the J end lost 4 bases, and 9 bases lay between the germline ends. CDR3 length equals 13 residues. Germline V gene sequence: CDR1 MNHEY, CDR2 SVGEGT.